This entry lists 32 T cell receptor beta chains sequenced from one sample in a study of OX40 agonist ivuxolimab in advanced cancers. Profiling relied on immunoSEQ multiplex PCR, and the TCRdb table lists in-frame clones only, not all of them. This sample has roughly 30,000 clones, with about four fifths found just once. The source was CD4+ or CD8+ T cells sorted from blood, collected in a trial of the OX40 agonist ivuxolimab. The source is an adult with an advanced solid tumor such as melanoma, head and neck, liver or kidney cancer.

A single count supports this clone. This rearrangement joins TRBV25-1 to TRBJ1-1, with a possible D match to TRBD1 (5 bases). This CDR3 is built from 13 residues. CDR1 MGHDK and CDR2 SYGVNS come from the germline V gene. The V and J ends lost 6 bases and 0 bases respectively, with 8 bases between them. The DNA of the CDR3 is TGTGCCAGCAGCCCCAGGGTGAACACTGAAGCTTTCTTT. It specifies CASSPRVNTEAFF.

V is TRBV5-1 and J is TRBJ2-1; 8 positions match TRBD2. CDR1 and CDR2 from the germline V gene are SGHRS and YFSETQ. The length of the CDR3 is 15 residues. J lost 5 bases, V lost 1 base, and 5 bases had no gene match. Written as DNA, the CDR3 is TGCGCCAGCAGCTTGACAGGGACTAGGAACAATGAGCAGTTCTTC. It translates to CASSLTGTRNNEQFF.

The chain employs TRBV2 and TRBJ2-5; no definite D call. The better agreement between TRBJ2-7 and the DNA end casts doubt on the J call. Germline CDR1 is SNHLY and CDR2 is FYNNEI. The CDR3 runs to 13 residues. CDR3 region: CASGIMRSYEQYF. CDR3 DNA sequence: TGTGCCAGCGGGATAATGAGGTCCTACGAGCAGTACTTC.

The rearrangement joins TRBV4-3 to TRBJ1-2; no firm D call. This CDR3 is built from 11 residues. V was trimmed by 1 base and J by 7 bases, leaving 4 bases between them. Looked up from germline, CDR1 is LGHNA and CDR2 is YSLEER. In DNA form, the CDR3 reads TGCGCCAGCAGCCAAGGTAGTGGCTACACCTTC. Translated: CASSQGSGYTF.

Written as DNA, the CDR3 is TGTGCCAGCAGGCGGGACAGCTCCTACAATGAGCAGTTCTTC. Amino acid sequence: CASRRDSSYNEQFF. The chain joins TRBV6-6 to TRBJ2-1, with a possible D match to TRBD1 (7 bases). Germline values: CDR1 MNHNY, CDR2 SVGAGI (reference sequence). The CDR3 consists of 14 residues. Trimming left V 6 bases short and J 0 bases short, with 9 bases between.

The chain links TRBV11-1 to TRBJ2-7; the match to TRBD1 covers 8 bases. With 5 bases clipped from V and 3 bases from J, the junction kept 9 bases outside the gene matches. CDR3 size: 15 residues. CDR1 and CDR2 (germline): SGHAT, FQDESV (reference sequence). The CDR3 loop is CASSPRTGSFYEQYF. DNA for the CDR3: TGTGCCAGCAGCCCGAGGACAGGGTCTTTCTACGAGCAGTACTTC.

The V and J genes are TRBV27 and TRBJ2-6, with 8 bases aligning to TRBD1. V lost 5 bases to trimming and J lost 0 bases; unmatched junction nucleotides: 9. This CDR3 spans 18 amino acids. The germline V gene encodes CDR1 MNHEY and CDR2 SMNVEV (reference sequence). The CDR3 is CASSPGQVTLSGANVLTF. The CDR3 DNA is TGTGCCAGCAGTCCGGGACAGGTAACCCTCTCTGGGGCCAACGTCCTGACTTTC.

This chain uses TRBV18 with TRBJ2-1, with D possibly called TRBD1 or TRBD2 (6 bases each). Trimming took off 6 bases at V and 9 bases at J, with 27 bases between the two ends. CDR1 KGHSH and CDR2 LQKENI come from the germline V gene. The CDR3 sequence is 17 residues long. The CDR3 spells CASSSTPPGALGGEQFF. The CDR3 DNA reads TGTGCCAGCTCCTCAACCCCCCCGGGGGCCCTAGGCGGTGAGCAGTTCTTC. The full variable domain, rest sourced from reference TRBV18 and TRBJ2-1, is NAGVMQNPRHLVRRRGQEARLRCSPMKGHSHVYWYRQLPEEGLKFMVYLQKENIIDESGMPKERFSAEFPKEGPSILRIQQVVRGDSAAYFCASSSTPPGALGGEQFFGPGTRLTVL.

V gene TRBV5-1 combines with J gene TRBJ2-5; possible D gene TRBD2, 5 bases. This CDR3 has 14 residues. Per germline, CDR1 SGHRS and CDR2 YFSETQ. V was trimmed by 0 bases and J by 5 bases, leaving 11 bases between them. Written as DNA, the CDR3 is TGCGCCAGCAGCTTGGAGGCCGGGGTGGAGACCCAGTACTTC. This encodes CASSLEAGVETQYF.

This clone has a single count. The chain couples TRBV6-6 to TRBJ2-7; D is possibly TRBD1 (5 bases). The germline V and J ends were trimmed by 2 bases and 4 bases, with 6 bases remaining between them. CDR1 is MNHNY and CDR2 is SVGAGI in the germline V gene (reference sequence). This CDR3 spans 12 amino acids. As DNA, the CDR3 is TGTGCCAGCAGTTACAGACAGTACGAGCAGTACTTC. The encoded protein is CASSYRQYEQYF.

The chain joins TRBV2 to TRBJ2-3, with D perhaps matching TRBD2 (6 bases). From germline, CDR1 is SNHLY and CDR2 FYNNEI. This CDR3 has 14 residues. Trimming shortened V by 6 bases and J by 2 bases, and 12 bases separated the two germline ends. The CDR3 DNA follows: TGTGCCAGCAGGTCGGACTATCTCACAGATACGCAGTATTTT. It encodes CASRSDYLTDTQYF.

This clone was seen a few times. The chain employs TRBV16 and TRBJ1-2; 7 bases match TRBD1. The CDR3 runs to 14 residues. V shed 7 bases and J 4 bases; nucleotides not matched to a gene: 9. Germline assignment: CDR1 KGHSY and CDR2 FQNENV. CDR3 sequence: CASTPAAGGYGYTF. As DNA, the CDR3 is TGTGCCAGCACCCCCGCGGCAGGGGGCTATGGCTACACCTTC. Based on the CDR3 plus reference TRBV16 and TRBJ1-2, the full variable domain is GEEVAQTPKHLVRGEGQKAKLYCAPIKGHSYVFWYQQVLKNEFKFLISFQNENVFDETGMPKERFSAKCLPNSPCSLEIQATKLEDSAVYFCASTPAAGGYGYTFGSGTRLTVV.

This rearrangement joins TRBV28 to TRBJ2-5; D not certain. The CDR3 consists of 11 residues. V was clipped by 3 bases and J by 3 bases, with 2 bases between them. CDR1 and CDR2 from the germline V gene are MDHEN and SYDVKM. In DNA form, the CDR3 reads TGTGCCAGCAGTTTTGAAGAGACCCAGTACTTC. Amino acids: CASSFEETQYF.

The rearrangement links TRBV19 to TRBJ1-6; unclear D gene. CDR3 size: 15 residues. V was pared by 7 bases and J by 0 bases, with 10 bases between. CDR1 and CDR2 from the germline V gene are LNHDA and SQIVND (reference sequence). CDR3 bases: TGTGCCAGTAAGCAAAGGATCTCCTATAATTCACCCCTCCACTTT. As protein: CASKQRISYNSPLHF. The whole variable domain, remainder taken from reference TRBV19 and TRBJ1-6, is DGGITQSPKYLFRKEGQNVTLSCEQNLNHDAMYWYRQDPGQGLRLIYYSQIVNDFQKGDIAEGYSVSREKKESFPLTVTSAQKNPTAFYLCASKQRISYNSPLHFGNGTRLTVT.

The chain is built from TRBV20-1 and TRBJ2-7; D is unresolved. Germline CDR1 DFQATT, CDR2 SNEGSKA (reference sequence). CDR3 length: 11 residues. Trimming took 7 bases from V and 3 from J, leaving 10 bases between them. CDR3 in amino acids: CSGSSHYEQYF. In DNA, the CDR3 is TGCAGTGGATCCTCTCACTACGAGCAGTACTTC.

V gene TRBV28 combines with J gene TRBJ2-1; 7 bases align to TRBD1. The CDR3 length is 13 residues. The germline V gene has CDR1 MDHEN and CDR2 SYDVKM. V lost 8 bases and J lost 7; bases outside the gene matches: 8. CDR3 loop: CASSRQGWNEQFF. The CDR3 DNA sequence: TGTGCCAGCTCCCGACAGGGTTGGAATGAGCAGTTCTTC.

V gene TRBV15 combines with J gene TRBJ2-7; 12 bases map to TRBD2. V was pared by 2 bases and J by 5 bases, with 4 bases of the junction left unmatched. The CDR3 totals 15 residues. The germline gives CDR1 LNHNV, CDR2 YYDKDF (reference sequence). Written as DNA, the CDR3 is TGTGCCACCAGCAGACGACTAGCGGGAGCCCACGAGCAGTACTTC. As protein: CATSRRLAGAHEQYF.

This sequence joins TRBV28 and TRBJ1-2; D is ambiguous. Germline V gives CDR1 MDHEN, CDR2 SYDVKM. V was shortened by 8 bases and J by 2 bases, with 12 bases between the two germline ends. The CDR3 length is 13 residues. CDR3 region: CASATNGNYGYTF. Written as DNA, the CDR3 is TGTGCCAGCGCGACCAACGGAAACTATGGCTACACCTTC.

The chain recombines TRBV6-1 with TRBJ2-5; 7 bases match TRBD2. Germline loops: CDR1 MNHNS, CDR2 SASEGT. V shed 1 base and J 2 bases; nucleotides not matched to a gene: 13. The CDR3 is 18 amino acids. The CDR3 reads CASSEVEGSVAGQETQYF. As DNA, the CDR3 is TGTGCCAGCAGTGAAGTTGAGGGGAGCGTAGCGGGTCAAGAGACCCAGTACTTC.

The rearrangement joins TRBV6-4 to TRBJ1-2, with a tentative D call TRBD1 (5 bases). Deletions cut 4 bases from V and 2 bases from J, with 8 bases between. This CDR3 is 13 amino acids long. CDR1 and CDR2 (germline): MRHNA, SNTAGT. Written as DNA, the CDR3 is TGTGCCAGCAGTGCGGGGGGAAACTATGGCTACACCTTC. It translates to CASSAGGNYGYTF.

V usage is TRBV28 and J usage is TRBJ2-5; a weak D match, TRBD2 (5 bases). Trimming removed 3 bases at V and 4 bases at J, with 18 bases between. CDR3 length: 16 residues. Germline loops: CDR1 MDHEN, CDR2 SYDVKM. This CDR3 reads CASSFWHQRGLETQYF. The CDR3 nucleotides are TGTGCCAGCAGTTTCTGGCACCAGAGAGGGTTAGAGACCCAGTACTTC.

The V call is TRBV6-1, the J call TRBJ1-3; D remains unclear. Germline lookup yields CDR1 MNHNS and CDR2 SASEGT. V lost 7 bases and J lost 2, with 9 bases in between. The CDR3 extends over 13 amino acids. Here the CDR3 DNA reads TGTGCCAGCACCCCCGGGCCTGGAAACACCATATATTTT. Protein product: CASTPGPGNTIYF.

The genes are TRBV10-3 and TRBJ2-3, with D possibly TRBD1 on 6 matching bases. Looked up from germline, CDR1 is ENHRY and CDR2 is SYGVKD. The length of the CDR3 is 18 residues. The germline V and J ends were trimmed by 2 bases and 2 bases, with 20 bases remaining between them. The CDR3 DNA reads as TGTGCCATCAGTGAGACACTACTTCAGGGGATAGTCACAGATACGCAGTATTTT. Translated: CAISETLLQGIVTDTQYF.

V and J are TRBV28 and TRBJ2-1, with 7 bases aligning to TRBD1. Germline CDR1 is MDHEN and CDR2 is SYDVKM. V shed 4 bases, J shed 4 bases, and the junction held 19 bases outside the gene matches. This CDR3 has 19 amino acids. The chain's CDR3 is CASSSPRFSGTENYNEQFF. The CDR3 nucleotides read TGTGCCAGCAGTTCACCTCGATTCTCCGGGACAGAAAATTACAATGAGCAGTTCTTC.

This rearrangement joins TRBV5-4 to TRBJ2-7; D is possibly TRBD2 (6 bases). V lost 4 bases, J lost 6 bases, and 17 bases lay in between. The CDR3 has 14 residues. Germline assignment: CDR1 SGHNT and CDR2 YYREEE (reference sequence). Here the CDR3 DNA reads TGTGCCAGCAGCGGGGTAGGAGGGATCGGCGAGCAGTACTTC. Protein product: CASSGVGGIGEQYF.

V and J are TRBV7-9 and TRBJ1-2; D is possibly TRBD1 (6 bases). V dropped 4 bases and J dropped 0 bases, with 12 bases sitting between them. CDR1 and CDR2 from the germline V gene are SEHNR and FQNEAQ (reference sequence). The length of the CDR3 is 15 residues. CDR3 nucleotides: TGTGCCAGCAGCTCTCAAGGGGGAGCTAACTATGGCTACACCTTC. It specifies CASSSQGGANYGYTF.

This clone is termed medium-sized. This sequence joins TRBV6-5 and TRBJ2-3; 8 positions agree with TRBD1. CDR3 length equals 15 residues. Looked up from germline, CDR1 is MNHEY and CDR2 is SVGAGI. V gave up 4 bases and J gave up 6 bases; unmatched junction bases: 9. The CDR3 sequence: CASSSLTGGADTQYF. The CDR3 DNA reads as TGTGCCAGCAGTTCATTAACAGGGGGAGCCGATACGCAGTATTTT.

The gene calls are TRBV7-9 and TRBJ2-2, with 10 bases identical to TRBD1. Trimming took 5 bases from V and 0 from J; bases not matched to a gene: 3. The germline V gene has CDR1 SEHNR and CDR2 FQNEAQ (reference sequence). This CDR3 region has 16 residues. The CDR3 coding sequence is TGTGCCAGCAGCCCTGGGACAGGGGCGAACACCGGGGAGCTGTTTTTT. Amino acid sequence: CASSPGTGANTGELFF.

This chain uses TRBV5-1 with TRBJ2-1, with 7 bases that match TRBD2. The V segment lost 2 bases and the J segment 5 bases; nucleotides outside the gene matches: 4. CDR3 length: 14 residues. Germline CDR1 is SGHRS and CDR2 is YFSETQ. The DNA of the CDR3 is TGCGCCAGCAGCTTTAGACGGGAGGACAATGAGCAGTTCTTC. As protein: CASSFRREDNEQFF.

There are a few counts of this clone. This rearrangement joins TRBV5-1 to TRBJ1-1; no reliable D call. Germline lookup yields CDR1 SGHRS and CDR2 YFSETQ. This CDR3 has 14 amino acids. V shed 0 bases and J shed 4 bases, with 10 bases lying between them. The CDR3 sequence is CASSLAVVGTEAFF. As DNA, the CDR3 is TGCGCCAGCAGCTTGGCGGTGGTGGGCACTGAAGCTTTCTTT.

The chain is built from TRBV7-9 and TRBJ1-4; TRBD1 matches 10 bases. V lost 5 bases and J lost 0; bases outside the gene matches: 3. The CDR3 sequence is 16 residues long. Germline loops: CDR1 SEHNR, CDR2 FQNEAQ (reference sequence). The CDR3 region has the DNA TGTGCCAGCAGCGTAGGGACAGGGGCAACTAATGAAAAACTGTTTTTT. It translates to CASSVGTGATNEKLFF.

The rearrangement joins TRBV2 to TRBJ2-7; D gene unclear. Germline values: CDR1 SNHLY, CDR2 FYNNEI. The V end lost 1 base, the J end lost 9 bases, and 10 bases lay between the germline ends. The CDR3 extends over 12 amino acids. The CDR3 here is CASSEGGSGQYF. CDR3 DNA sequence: TGTGCCAGCAGTGAAGGGGGTTCGGGGCAGTACTTC. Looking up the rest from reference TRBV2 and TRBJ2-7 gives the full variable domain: EPEVTQTPSHQVTQMGQEVILRCVPISNHLYFYWYRQILGQKVEFLVSFYNNEISEKSEIFDDQFSVERPDGSNFTLKIRSTKLEDSAMYFCASSEGGSGQYFGPGTRLTVT.